What follows is one T cell receptor beta chain and its context. Its antigen is not known. V lost 4 bases, J lost 4 bases, and 13 bases lay in between. CDR1 and CDR2 from the germline V gene are SNHLY and FYNNEI. The CDR3 is 14 amino acids. These data originate in a study of identical twins. General study findings and limits: Conclusions relied on cross-sectional statistical analysis, not following the same donors. Shared out-of-frame alpha sequences (those common to twins) showed excess low generation probability. Whereas memory repertoires showed no such difference, abundant cord blood beta clonotypes carried fewer insertions.

A template switching step contributed a universal primer site, while unique molecular identifiers were present in the cDNA. TCRdb fed the 5' RACE reads into MiXCR, producing one record per CDR3 protein. The sample has 420,000 or so distinct CDR3 sequences; about 18% are singletons. The chain joins TRBV2 to TRBJ2-5; D may be TRBD2 (5 bases). Sequenced material: naive T cells sorted from blood. The TCR originated in a man aged 50-60 years in good health. For the CDR3, the DNA is TGTGCCAGCAGTGGACCTGGCCGGGGAGAGACCCAGTACTTC. As protein: CASSGPGRGETQYF.